This entry lists 18 T cell receptor beta chains sequenced from one sample in a study of T cells in Graves' hyperthyroidism and ophthalmopathy. There were TCR beta CDR3 regions amplified from RNA transcripts. The primer set for the first-round RT-PCR of the TCR CDR3 was HTBI. TCRdb independently ran MiXCR on the multiplex PCR reads; one entry per CDR3 protein. Among around 660,000 distinct CDR3 sequences listed, 45% were seen once. The sequenced sample consisted of peripheral blood or thyroid tissue (not recorded which). These receptors all stem from an adult man with Graves' disease, either hyperthyroidism or ophthalmopathy (not recorded which).

The CDR3 reads CASSYVLQGDTIYF. In DNA, the CDR3 is TGTGCCAGCAGTTACGTATTACAGGGAGACACCATATATTTT. The chain couples TRBV6-5 to TRBJ1-3; D perhaps matches TRBD1 (6 bases). The CDR3 totals 14 residues. Trimming shortened V by 2 bases and J by 8 bases, and 13 bases separated the two germline ends. Germline CDR1 reads MNHEY; CDR2 reads SVGAGI.

V and J are TRBV5-6 and TRBJ1-5; TRBD1 is a possible D gene (5 bases). The V end was cut by 4 bases, the J end by 7 bases, with 24 bases between. CDR1 and CDR2 from the germline V gene are SGHDT and YYEEEE. The CDR3 is 17 residues long. The CDR3 is CASSDFGGEGLRQPQHF. The CDR3, as DNA: TGTGCCAGCAGCGACTTCGGGGGGGAAGGGCTAAGGCAGCCCCAGCATTTT. The full variable domain, in which reference TRBV5-6 and TRBJ1-5 provide the parts outside the CDR3, is DAGVTQSPTHLIKTRGQQVTLRCSPKSGHDTVSWYQQALGQGPQFIFQYYEEEERQRGNFPDRFSGHQFPNYSSELNVNALLLGDSALYLCASSDFGGEGLRQPQHFGDGTRLSIL.

This clonotype was seen ten or more times. This chain joins TRBV14 and TRBJ1-1; D may be TRBD1 (5 bases). In germline, CDR1 is SGHDN, CDR2 FVKESK. The CDR3 totals 14 residues. The ends were cut back, 1 base at V and 7 bases at J, with 13 bases in the middle. The CDR3 loop is CASSQVLGGGEAFF. CDR3 in DNA: TGTGCCAGCAGCCAAGTCTTGGGCGGGGGTGAAGCTTTCTTT.

This clonotype was counted between two and nine times. This chain joins TRBV19 and TRBJ1-1; D gene unclear. Germline assignment: CDR1 LNHDA and CDR2 SQIVND (reference sequence). The CDR3 loop spans 14 amino acids. V gave up 8 bases and J gave up 0 bases, with 13 bases separating them. CDR3 amino acids: CASGPDGLNTEAFF. Written as DNA, the CDR3 is TGTGCCAGTGGCCCGGACGGACTGAACACTGAAGCTTTCTTT.

On this clonotype: One end of the junction does not line up with germline, which may come from a read error. V usage is TRBV15 and J usage is TRBJ1-6, with a tentative D call TRBD1 (5 bases). The CDR3 is made up of 13 amino acids. The germline gives CDR1 LNHNV, CDR2 YYDKDF (reference sequence). This CDR3 reads CATSSSGNSPFHF. DNA for the CDR3: TGTGCCACCAGCAGCTCAGGGAATTCACCCTTCCACTTT.

This clonotype was observed at least ten times. V and J are TRBV2 and TRBJ1-2; D gene uncertain. The CDR3 spans 13 residues. V lost 4 bases, J lost 4 bases, and 10 bases lay in between. From germline, CDR1 is SNHLY and CDR2 FYNNEI. The CDR3 sequence: CASSGHRPYGYTF. CDR3 nucleotide sequence: TGTGCCAGCAGTGGACACCGTCCCTATGGCTACACCTTC.

This clonotype turned up a few times. The chain combines TRBV5-4 with TRBJ1-6, with 9 bases fitting TRBD1. Germline CDR1 reads SGHNT; CDR2 reads YYREEE (reference sequence). After removal of 4 bases from V and 7 bases from J, the junction contained 6 bases not matched to a gene. The CDR3 consists of 15 residues. CDR3 sequence (DNA): TGTGCCAGCAGCCAGGACAGGGGTTGGAATTCACCCCTCCACTTT. Its protein product is CASSQDRGWNSPLHF.

The V and J genes are TRBV12-3 or TRBV12-4 and TRBJ2-7; D remains ambiguous. Trimming left V 0 bases short and J 9 bases short, with 12 bases between. This CDR3 has 13 residues. The CDR3 loop is CASSLALIGRQYF. The CDR3 DNA follows: TGTGCCAGCAGTTTAGCGCTAATTGGTAGGCAGTACTTC.

The chain couples TRBV15 to TRBJ1-1, with 11 bases identical to TRBD1. CDR1 is LNHNV, CDR2 YYDKDF, per germline (reference sequence). The CDR3 length is 16 residues. V was pared by 3 bases and J by 0 bases, with 3 bases of the junction left unmatched. CDR3 sequence reads: CATSRGGQGVNTEAFF. In DNA, the CDR3 is TGTGCCACCAGCAGGGGGGGACAGGGGGTGAACACTGAAGCTTTCTTT.

The gene calls are TRBV29-1 and TRBJ1-5, with D possibly being TRBD1 (5 bases). The V end was cut by 6 bases, the J end by 2 bases, with 17 bases between. CDR1 SQVTM and CDR2 ANQGSEA come from the germline V gene. CDR3 length: 15 residues. In DNA form, the CDR3 reads TGCAGCGTGTGGGTCTCTTTGGGGGGCAATCAGCCCCAGCATTTT. Its translation: CSVWVSLGGNQPQHF.

This clonotype was observed at least ten times. The chain couples TRBV29-1 to TRBJ2-5, with D perhaps matching TRBD1 or TRBD2 (5 bases each). CDR3 size: 12 residues. Germline values: CDR1 SQVTM, CDR2 ANQGSEA. V was trimmed by 6 bases and J by 2 bases, leaving 10 bases between them. As DNA, the CDR3 is TGCAGCGTCGCCGGGGCTCAAGAGACCCAGTACTTC. The encoded protein is CSVAGAQETQYF.

This clonotype was picked up one time. The chain uses TRBV2 and TRBJ1-2; D unclear. Trimming pared 7 bases from V and 0 bases from J, leaving 21 bases between. CDR3 length: 17 amino acids. Germline V lookup: CDR1 SNHLY, CDR2 FYNNEI. The CDR3 region is CASKFLQSTSSNYGYTF. The CDR3 DNA follows: TGTGCCAGCAAATTCTTGCAGTCTACTTCCTCTAACTATGGCTACACCTTC.

This clonotype was seen only a few times. The V call is TRBV4-1, the J call TRBJ1-5, with 12 bases aligning to TRBD1. CDR1 and CDR2 from the germline V gene are MGHRA and YSYEKL. Trimming cost V 4 bases and J 6 bases; bases outside gene matches: 4. CDR3 length equals 15 residues. The CDR3, as DNA: TGCGCCAGCAGCCTGGGACAGGGGGCTAGTCAGCCCCAGCATTTT. Translation: CASSLGQGASQPQHF.

This chain connects TRBV20-1 to TRBJ1-4, with D possibly TRBD1 on 5 matching bases. V was shortened by 2 bases and J by 7 bases, with 8 bases between the two germline ends. The length of the CDR3 is 12 residues. The germline CDR1 and CDR2 sequences are DFQATT and SNEGSKA (reference sequence). DNA of the CDR3: TGCAGTGCTAGACAGGGCTTTGAAAAACTGTTTTTT. This translates into CSARQGFEKLFF.

V and J are TRBV10-3 and TRBJ1-3; TRBD1 matches at 10 bases. Germline CDR1 ENHRY, CDR2 SYGVKD. The CDR3 consists of 18 residues. J was trimmed by 4 bases and V by 0 bases; bases with no gene match: 9. CDR3: CAISESAGQGNSGNTIYF. The CDR3, as DNA: TGTGCCATCAGTGAGTCGGCGGGACAGGGGAACTCCGGAAACACCATATATTTT.

The chain links TRBV10-3 to TRBJ1-2, with a weak D call TRBD1 (5 bases). Trimming took 8 bases from V and 3 from J, leaving 13 bases between them. From germline, CDR1 is ENHRY and CDR2 SYGVKD. The CDR3 has 13 amino acids. CDR3 bases: TGTGCCATCGGTGTGGGCAGGGACTATGGCTACACCTTC. Protein product: CAIGVGRDYGYTF.

The J gene is TRBJ2-5, the V gene TRBV2; D possibly uses TRBD1 or TRBD2 (6 bases each). The length of the CDR3 is 14 residues. The V end was cut by 2 bases, the J end by 5 bases, with 12 bases between. CDR1 is SNHLY and CDR2 is FYNNEI in the germline V gene. DNA of the CDR3: TGTGCCAGCAGTGAAATCGGGGGCGAGGAGACCCAGTACTTC. Its protein product is CASSEIGGEETQYF.

Concerning this clonotype: This may arise from a read error, as a much more abundant clone is one base away. The chain uses TRBV14 and TRBJ2-5; TRBD2 is a possible D gene (6 bases). Looked up from germline, CDR1 is SGHDN and CDR2 is FVKESK. Between the trimmed V and J ends, which lost 8 bases and 5 bases, there was a span of 15 bases. The CDR3 runs 13 residues. Here the CDR3 reads CASGGAGTETQYF. The CDR3 DNA sequence: TGTGCCAGCGGAGGGGCAGGAACGGAGACCCAGTACTTC. The full variable domain, its missing parts supplied by reference TRBV14 and TRBJ2-5, is EAGVTQFPSHSVIEKGQTVTLRCDPISGHDNLYWYRRVMGKEIKFLLHFVKESKQDESGMPNNRFLAERTGGTYSTLKVQPAELEDSGVYFCASGGAGTETQYFGPGTRLLVL.